A single sample gave rise to the 19 T cell receptor beta chains below, sequenced in a study of regulatory dendritic cells for organ transplantation. Data came from immunoSEQ multiplex PCR; TCRdb stores just in-frame clones and leaves some out. The data hold roughly 27,000 clones, with about 80% observed a single time. The sample comprised memory CD4+ T cells from blood. The subset: CD45RO+ memory T cells. The receptors were gathered from a human donor in good health.

The rearrangement links TRBV28 to TRBJ2-4, with D unclear. Germline loops: CDR1 MDHEN, CDR2 SYDVKM. The CDR3 is 15 amino acids. The V gene lost 6 bases and the J gene lost 0 bases, with 12 bases spanning the gap. The CDR3 DNA reads as TGTGCCAGCAGCGTGGACGGGCTAGCCAAAAACATTCAGTACTTC. It specifies CASSVDGLAKNIQYF.

V gene TRBV4-2 combines with J gene TRBJ1-1; D might be TRBD1 (6 bases). Trimming cost V 0 bases and J 10 bases, with 15 bases left between them. Germline-derived CDR1 and CDR2 are LGHNA and YNFKEQ. The CDR3 has 14 amino acids. The CDR3 coding sequence is TGTGCCAGCAGCCAAGATCTTGGGGGCAGGGGAGCTTTCTTT. This sequence encodes CASSQDLGGRGAFF.

The chain recombines TRBV2 with TRBJ2-3; 10 bases are shared with TRBD2. Trimming cost V 6 bases and J 4 bases; bases outside gene matches: 7. The CDR3 has 15 residues. Germline V gene sequence: CDR1 SNHLY, CDR2 FYNNEI. CDR3 protein: CASSPGLARPDTQYF. Written as DNA, the CDR3 is TGTGCCAGCAGCCCGGGACTAGCGAGGCCAGATACGCAGTATTTT.

The chain employs TRBV30 and TRBJ1-1; possible D gene TRBD1, 6 bases. The germline gives CDR1 GTSNPN, CDR2 SVGIG (reference sequence). V lost 2 bases and J lost 11, with 15 bases in between. The CDR3 is 12 amino acids. CDR3 sequence reads: CAWSYTGNFAFF. CDR3 nucleotide sequence: TGTGCCTGGAGTTATACAGGGAATTTCGCTTTCTTT. Full variable domain (outside the CDR3, taken from reference TRBV30 and TRBJ1-1): SQTIHQWPATLVQPVGSPLSLECTVEGTSNPNLYWYRQAAGRGLQLLFYSVGIGQISSEVPQNLSASRPQDRQFILSSKKLLLSDSGFYLCAWSYTGNFAFFGQGTRLTVV.

V and J are TRBV7-2 and TRBJ2-1; 15 bases match TRBD2. Trimming at V came to 4 bases and at J to 8 bases, leaving 9 bases not matched to a gene. The germline gives CDR1 SGHTA, CDR2 FQGNSA. CDR3 length: 17 residues. Here the CDR3 DNA reads TGTGCCAGCAGCTCCAAAACCGGGACTAGCGGGGGGTATGAGCAGTTCTTC. Residues: CASSSKTGTSGGYEQFF.

The rearrangement uses TRBV6-4 and TRBJ2-2; D uncertain. The V and J ends lost 5 bases and 5 bases respectively, with 9 bases between them. Germline loops: CDR1 MRHNA, CDR2 SNTAGT. The CDR3 runs 13 residues. The DNA of the CDR3 is TGTGCCAGCAGTCCCGGGCCGACCGGGGAGCTGTTTTTT. Translation gives CASSPGPTGELFF.

This chain links TRBV7-8 with TRBJ2-7; a weak D match, TRBD2 (5 bases). CDR3 length: 13 amino acids. With 1 base removed from V and 3 bases from J, the gap between germline ends came to 7 bases. Germline CDR1 reads SGHVS; CDR2 reads FQNEAQ. The CDR3: CASSLVANYEQYF. CDR3 DNA sequence: TGTGCCAGCAGCTTAGTAGCGAACTACGAGCAGTACTTC.

This clone came up a few times. The genes are TRBV19 and TRBJ1-5; TRBD1 aligns across 8 bases. The CDR3 spans 16 residues. The V and J ends lost 5 bases and 3 bases, in that order; junction bases with no gene match: 9. CDR1 and CDR2 from the germline V gene are LNHDA and SQIVND (reference sequence). CDR3 sequence (DNA): TGTGCCAGTAGTTTATGGGACAGGACATCCAATCAGCCCCAGCATTTT. Translating gives CASSLWDRTSNQPQHF.

J is TRBJ2-5 and V is TRBV7-9; D gene ambiguous. Germline assignment: CDR1 SEHNR and CDR2 FQNEAQ (reference sequence). CDR3 length equals 14 residues. V was trimmed by 5 bases and J by 4 bases, leaving 14 bases between them. For the CDR3, the DNA is TGTGCCAGCAGCCGCGGACGGGTCGGAGAGACCCAGTACTTC. As protein: CASSRGRVGETQYF.

This chain links TRBV5-5 with TRBJ2-6; the D is unclear. CDR1 is SGHKS and CDR2 is YYEKEE in the germline V gene (reference sequence). The V end lost 1 base, the J end lost 3 bases, and 11 bases lay between the germline ends. There are 16 residues in the CDR3. The CDR3 DNA follows: TGTGCCAGCAGCTTGTTCACGGGCGGTGGGGCCAACGTCCTGACTTTC. This gives the protein CASSLFTGGGANVLTF. Drawing the rest from reference TRBV5-5 and TRBJ2-6, the complete variable domain is DAGVTQSPTHLIKTRGQQVTLRCSPISGHKSVSWYQQVLGQGPQFIFQYYEKEERGRGNFPDRFSARQFPNYSSELNVNALLLGDSALYLCASSLFTGGGANVLTFGAGSRLTVL.

The chain combines TRBV6-1 with TRBJ1-2, with a possible D match to TRBD1 (6 bases). Germline CDR1 reads MNHNS; CDR2 reads SASEGT. The CDR3 contains 17 residues. V lost 0 bases and J lost 1, with 15 bases in between. As DNA, the CDR3 is TGTGCCAGCAGTGAAGCGGGGTGGCAGGGGCTTAACTATGGCTACACCTTC. Its protein is CASSEAGWQGLNYGYTF.

V and J are TRBV28 and TRBJ2-1; D perhaps matches TRBD2 (5 bases). CDR1 is MDHEN, CDR2 SYDVKM, per germline. Trimming pared 1 base from V and 15 bases from J, leaving 16 bases between. The CDR3 spans 13 residues. The DNA of the CDR3 is TGTGCCAGCAGTTTATCAAACGGGGTGATAGGGTTCTTC. Translation gives CASSLSNGVIGFF.

The chain combines TRBV18 with TRBJ2-1; 11 nucleotides line up with TRBD2. Trimming took 5 bases from V and 7 from J; bases not matched to a gene: 4. This CDR3 has 14 residues. CDR1 is KGHSH, CDR2 LQKENI, per germline. The CDR3 here is CASSKTSGMNEQFF. The CDR3 DNA reads TGTGCCAGCTCAAAGACTAGCGGGATGAATGAGCAGTTCTTC. Full variable domain (remainder filled in from reference TRBV18 and TRBJ2-1): NAGVMQNPRHLVRRRGQEARLRCSPMKGHSHVYWYRQLPEEGLKFMVYLQKENIIDESGMPKERFSAEFPKEGPSILRIQQVVRGDSAAYFCASSKTSGMNEQFFGPGTRLTVL.

The genes are TRBV7-3 and TRBJ2-7; a weak D match, TRBD2 (5 bases). Germline assignment: CDR1 SGHTA and CDR2 FQGTGA. The CDR3 totals 15 residues. Deletions cut 2 bases from V and 5 bases from J, with 16 bases between. The chain's CDR3 is CASSLANSGFDEQYF. CDR3 nucleotides: TGTGCCAGCAGCTTAGCCAATTCGGGGTTCGACGAGCAGTACTTC.

The chain employs TRBV7-2 and TRBJ2-5; D gene ambiguous. This CDR3 has 12 amino acids. Trimming removed 3 bases from V and 1 base from J, with 3 bases in between. Per germline, CDR1 SGHTA and CDR2 FQGNSA. The DNA of the CDR3 is TGTGCCAGCAGCTTCCCCCAAGAGACCCAGTACTTC. This gives the protein CASSFPQETQYF.

The chain carries TRBV6-5 and TRBJ2-1, with TRBD2 as a possible D gene (5 bases). Germline V gene sequence: CDR1 MNHEY, CDR2 SVGAGI. Trimming left V 5 bases short and J 6 bases short, with 14 bases between. This CDR3 spans 14 amino acids. CDR3 protein: CASSPHGGLNEQFF. The CDR3 nucleotides are TGTGCCAGCAGTCCCCACGGCGGGCTCAATGAGCAGTTCTTC.

The chain employs TRBV2 and TRBJ1-5, with 7 bases aligning to TRBD1. The CDR3 spans 13 residues. The V gene end was trimmed by 8 bases and the J gene end by 7 bases; junction bases not matched to a gene: 8. From germline, CDR1 is SNHLY and CDR2 FYNNEI. CDR3 sequence (DNA): TGTGCCAGCTCCAGGGGGGAGGGACAGCCCCAGCATTTT. Encoded protein: CASSRGEGQPQHF.

The gene calls are TRBV2 and TRBJ2-3; D is unclear. Germline CDR1 is SNHLY and CDR2 is FYNNEI. V shed 7 bases and J shed 2 bases, with 13 bases lying between them. There are 14 residues in the CDR3. The CDR3 DNA reads TGTGCCAGCAACTCCGCATCCCTCACAGATACGCAGTATTTT. Translating it yields CASNSASLTDTQYF. Looking up the rest from reference TRBV2 and TRBJ2-3 gives the full variable domain: EPEVTQTPSHQVTQMGQEVILRCVPISNHLYFYWYRQILGQKVEFLVSFYNNEISEKSEIFDDQFSVERPDGSNFTLKIRSTKLEDSAMYFCASNSASLTDTQYFGPGTRLTVL.

This sequence joins TRBV9 and TRBJ1-2; the D is unclear. Germline V gives CDR1 SGDLS, CDR2 YYNGEE. The length of the CDR3 is 13 residues. V lost 1 base, J lost 2 bases, and 6 bases lay in between. CDR3: CASSVSGNYGYTF. CDR3 in DNA: TGTGCCAGCAGCGTATCCGGAAACTATGGCTACACCTTC.